Listed below are T cell receptor beta chains from one sample, sequenced in a study of blood T cell repertoires in COVID-19. Clones were sequenced by immunoSEQ multiplex PCR, and TCRdb holds only the in-frame ones, with some missing. The sample holds roughly 66,000 clones; 82% are singletons and the top ten take approximately 6.6%. The material sequenced was peripheral blood. Receptors originate from a man aged 55 to 70 with acute or convalescent COVID-19. CDR3s include the opening cysteine and the closing phenylalanine or tryptophan. D genes are given only for firm matches. Size is omitted from some rows. Given values are once, few, many or a class for expanded clones.

size	V	D	J	CDR3	DNA
-	TRBV18	-	TRBJ1-6	CASSPLAGQVPSPLHF	TGTGCCAGCTCACCGCTCGCGGGGCAGGTACCTTCACCCCTCCACTTT
-	TRBV30	TRBD1	TRBJ1-4	CAWQGGVELFF	TGTGCCTGGCAGGGGGGCGTTGAACTGTTTTTT
-	TRBV10-3	TRBD1	TRBJ1-6	CAIKKGGADNSPLHF	TGTGCCATCAAGAAAGGGGGCGCGGATAATTCACCCCTCCACTTT
-	TRBV5-1	TRBD2	TRBJ2-2	CASSLGLAGGRGTGELFF	TGCGCCAGCAGCTTGGGACTAGCGGGGGGCCGGGGCACCGGGGAGCTGTTTTTT
-	TRBV18	TRBD1	TRBJ2-6	CASSQPGQARPGANVLTF	TGTGCCAGCTCACAACCGGGACAGGCGAGGCCTGGGGCCAACGTCCTGACTTTC
-	TRBV5-6	-	TRBJ2-3	CASSLDIGATDTQYF	TGTGCCAGCAGCTTGGATATAGGGGCCACAGATACGCAGTATTTT
few	TRBV27	TRBD2	TRBJ2-1	CASSWGKSGGRNEQFF	TGTGCCAGCAGTTGGGGTAAGAGCGGGGGGCGCAATGAGCAGTTCTTC
-	TRBV18	TRBD1	TRBJ1-6	CASSQGQNNSPLHF	TGTGCCAGCTCACAGGGACAGAATAATTCACCCCTCCACTTT
-	TRBV14	-	TRBJ2-1	CASSQDQRGSKQFF	TGTGCCAGCAGCCAAGATCAACGGGGGTCCAAGCAGTTCTTC
-	TRBV2	-	TRBJ1-1	CAGGFDTEAFF	TGTGCCGGAGGGTTCGACACTGAAGCTTTCTTT
-	TRBV12-5	-	TRBJ2-1	CASGLVSSTLNEQFF	TGTGCTAGTGGTTTGGTTTCGAGCACCCTCAATGAGCAGTTCTTC
once	TRBV5-5	-	TRBJ2-5	CASTQFGLTETQYF	TGTGCCAGCACCCAATTTGGGCTGACAGAGACCCAGTACTTC
-	TRBV9	-	TRBJ1-3	CASSRGGSGNTIYF	TGTGCCAGCAGCCGCGGGGGCTCTGGAAACACCATATATTTT
-	TRBV12-3/TRBV12-4	TRBD1	TRBJ1-1	CASSSRGPAFF	TGTGCCAGCAGTAGCAGGGGGCCAGCTTTCTTT
-	TRBV3-1/TRBV3-2	-	TRBJ1-3	CASSPKGRRERSGNTIYF	TGTGCCAGCAGCCCGAAGGGGCGCAGGGAACGCTCTGGAAACACCATATATTTT
-	TRBV19	TRBD1	TRBJ1-4	CASRTGGVNEKLFF	TGTGCCAGTAGAACAGGGGGAGTTAATGAAAAACTGTTTTTT
-	TRBV19	TRBD1	TRBJ1-6	CASSRPGGDSPLHF	TGTGCCAGTAGTCGCCCAGGGGGCGATTCACCCCTCCACTTT
-	TRBV19	TRBD2	TRBJ2-1	CASSSGGGPYNEQFF	TGTGCCAGTAGTAGCGGGGGGGGACCCTACAATGAGCAGTTCTTC
-	TRBV19	TRBD1	TRBJ2-4	CASSTLQGASDIQYF	TGTGCCAGTAGTACCCTTCAGGGGGCATCGGACATTCAGTACTTC
-	TRBV9	-	TRBJ2-3	CASSRVAASTDTQYF	TGTGCCAGCAGCCGAGTAGCGGCTTCTACAGATACGCAGTATTTT
once	TRBV3-1/TRBV3-2	TRBD1	TRBJ1-2	CASSQDPRGGYTF	TGTGCCAGCAGCCAAGATCCCAGGGGGGGCTACACCTTC
-	TRBV7-6	TRBD2	TRBJ2-5	CASSLAGGGLETQYF	TGTGCCAGCAGCTTAGCTGGCGGGGGGTTGGAGACCCAGTACTTC
-	TRBV19	-	TRBJ2-4	CASSIWGTDIQYF	TGTGCCAGTAGTATCTGGGGCACGGACATTCAGTACTTC
once	TRBV5-5	-	TRBJ1-5	CASSFRESHSNQPQHF	TGTGCCAGCAGCTTCCGGGAGAGTCATAGCAATCAGCCCCAGCATTTT
-	TRBV5-1	-	TRBJ1-1	CASSTQGGYTEAFF	TGCGCCAGCAGCACACAGGGTGGGTACACTGAAGCTTTCTTT
-	TRBV30	-	TRBJ1-3	CASDWTNSGNTIYF	TGTGCCTCCGACTGGACAAACTCTGGAAACACCATATATTTT
once	TRBV5-1	-	TRBJ1-1	CASRGRLAEAFF	TGCGCCAGCCGCGGTCGATTGGCTGAAGCTTTCTTT
-	TRBV3-1/TRBV3-2	-	TRBJ2-2	CASSHIPGHPNTGELFF	TGTGCCAGCAGCCACATCCCGGGACACCCTAATACCGGGGAGCTGTTTTTT
-	TRBV11-2	-	TRBJ1-1	CASSLLQGNTEAFF	TGTGCCAGCAGCTTACTCCAGGGGAACACTGAAGCTTTCTTT
-	TRBV30	-	TRBJ1-6	CAWSHARLDSPLHF	TGTGCCTGGAGTCATGCCAGGCTCGATTCACCCCTCCACTTT
-	TRBV11-3	TRBD1	TRBJ2-1	CASSQDRVRFF	TGTGCCAGCAGCCAAGACAGGGTTCGTTTCTTC
-	TRBV11-3	TRBD2	TRBJ2-3	CASSSGEGSQYF	TGTGCCAGCAGCTCGGGGGAGGGATCGCAGTATTTT
-	TRBV19	-	TRBJ2-5	CASSRGSRTKNNQETQYF	TGTGCCAGTAGTCGGGGGAGCCGAACTAAAAATAACCAAGAGACCCAGTACTTC
-	TRBV7-8	TRBD1	TRBJ1-5	CASSPWTGNNQPQHF	TGTGCCAGCAGCCCCTGGACAGGGAACAATCAGCCCCAGCATTTT
-	TRBV5-1	TRBD1	TRBJ1-5	CASSPGGRNQPQHF	TGCGCCAGCAGCCCAGGGGGCCGCAATCAGCCCCAGCATTTT
-	TRBV6-5	-	TRBJ1-1	CASTSGFMNTEAFF	TGTGCCAGCACCTCGGGGTTCATGAACACTGAAGCTTTCTTT
-	TRBV6-5	TRBD1	TRBJ1-1	CASRRQGATEAFF	TGTGCCAGCAGGAGACAGGGGGCGACTGAAGCTTTCTTT
few	TRBV3-1/TRBV3-2	-	TRBJ1-1	CASSLGHRREAFF	TGTGCCAGCAGCCTGGGACATCGGAGAGAAGCTTTCTTT
-	TRBV5-6	TRBD1	TRBJ2-5	CASSTLTGGWETQYF	TGTGCCAGCAGCACTTTAACAGGGGGGTGGGAGACCCAGTACTTC
-	TRBV4-1	TRBD1	TRBJ1-1	CASSHGTGSTEAFF	TGCGCCAGCAGCCATGGGACAGGGTCAACTGAAGCTTTCTTT
-	TRBV12-5	-	TRBJ1-5	CASGLGDNNQPQHF	TGTGCTAGTGGTTTGGGGGACAACAATCAGCCCCAGCATTTT
few	TRBV6-5	TRBD1	TRBJ1-5	CASSPGGGGQPQHF	TGTGCCAGCAGTCCAGGGGGCGGGGGTCAGCCCCAGCATTTT
-	TRBV6-5	TRBD2	TRBJ2-3	CASTQSGGAADTQYF	TGTGCCAGCACCCAGTCGGGGGGGGCGGCAGATACGCAGTATTTT
-	TRBV2	-	TRBJ1-1	CASRDDQGKNTEAFF	TGTGCCAGCAGGGACGACCAGGGAAAGAACACTGAAGCTTTCTTT